The rows below give T cell receptor beta chains drawn from one sample of a study of blood T cell repertoires in COVID-19. Libraries were prepared by immunoSEQ multiplex PCR; TCRdb keeps only in-frame clonotypes and omits some of them. The repertoire holds about 310,000 clones, about nine tenths seen once, with approximately 9.8% in the top ten. The sample was PBMCs or T cells enriched from blood (not recorded which). The source of these receptors is a woman between 40 and 50 years old who had recovered from COVID-19. Each CDR3 is given with its conserved first and last residue. Fields, in order: D gene, V gene, clone size, J gene, CDR3 DNA, CDR3 protein. D genes are given only for firm matches. The listing skips clone size in some rows; elsewhere it reads once, few, many or a size class.

TRBD2	TRBV7-2	NA	TRBJ2-2	TGTGCCAGCGGCGGGCTAGCGGCGAACACCGGGGAGCTGTTTTTT	CASGGLAANTGELFF
TRBD1	TRBV11-3	NA	TRBJ1-4	TGTGCCAGCAGCGGGACAGATGGTAATGAAAAACTGTTTTTT	CASSGTDGNEKLFF
NA	TRBV5-4	NA	TRBJ2-3	TGTGCCAGCAGCCTCGGTCCGAGGCTGGGAGATACGCAGTATTTT	CASSLGPRLGDTQYF
TRBD1	TRBV9	once	TRBJ2-5	TGTGCCAGCAGCCAGGGAGGGACAGGGGGCCAAGAGACCCAGTACTTC	CASSQGGTGGQETQYF
NA	TRBV2	NA	TRBJ2-5	TGTGCCAGCAGTGAGTACAGCCAAGAGACCCAGTACTTC	CASSEYSQETQYF
TRBD2	TRBV7-8	NA	TRBJ2-5	TGTGCCAGCAGCCCTAGCGGGGGGCGAAGAGAGACCCAGTACTTC	CASSPSGGRRETQYF
NA	TRBV5-5	NA	TRBJ1-1	TGTGCCAGCAGCTTCTCGGGGGTCGGGACTGAAGCTTTCTTT	CASSFSGVGTEAFF
NA	TRBV14	NA	TRBJ1-1	TGTGCCAGCAGCCAAGTCCACGGGAACACTGAAGCTTTCTTT	CASSQVHGNTEAFF
NA	TRBV3-1/TRBV3-2	NA	TRBJ1-1	TGTGCCAGCAGCCCTCCGTTGAACACTGAAGCTTTCTTT	CASSPPLNTEAFF
NA	TRBV4-2	once	TRBJ2-3	TGTGCCAGCAGCCAAGGGACATCTAGCACAGATACGCAGTATTTT	CASSQGTSSTDTQYF
TRBD2	TRBV10-3	NA	TRBJ2-7	TGTGCACACGCTCGACTAGCGGAATCCTACGAGCAGTACTTC	CAHARLAESYEQYF
TRBD1	TRBV27	NA	TRBJ1-2	TGTGCCAGCAGATATGGGACAGATTTTAACTATGGCTACACCTTC	CASRYGTDFNYGYTF
NA	TRBV5-1	NA	TRBJ2-7	TGCGCCAGCAGCTCGGGGGACAGTACCTACGAGCAGTACTTC	CASSSGDSTYEQYF
NA	TRBV7-2	NA	TRBJ1-4	TGTGCCAGCAGCCCTCTTCGGGGGACGGACAATGAAAAACTGTTTTTT	CASSPLRGTDNEKLFF